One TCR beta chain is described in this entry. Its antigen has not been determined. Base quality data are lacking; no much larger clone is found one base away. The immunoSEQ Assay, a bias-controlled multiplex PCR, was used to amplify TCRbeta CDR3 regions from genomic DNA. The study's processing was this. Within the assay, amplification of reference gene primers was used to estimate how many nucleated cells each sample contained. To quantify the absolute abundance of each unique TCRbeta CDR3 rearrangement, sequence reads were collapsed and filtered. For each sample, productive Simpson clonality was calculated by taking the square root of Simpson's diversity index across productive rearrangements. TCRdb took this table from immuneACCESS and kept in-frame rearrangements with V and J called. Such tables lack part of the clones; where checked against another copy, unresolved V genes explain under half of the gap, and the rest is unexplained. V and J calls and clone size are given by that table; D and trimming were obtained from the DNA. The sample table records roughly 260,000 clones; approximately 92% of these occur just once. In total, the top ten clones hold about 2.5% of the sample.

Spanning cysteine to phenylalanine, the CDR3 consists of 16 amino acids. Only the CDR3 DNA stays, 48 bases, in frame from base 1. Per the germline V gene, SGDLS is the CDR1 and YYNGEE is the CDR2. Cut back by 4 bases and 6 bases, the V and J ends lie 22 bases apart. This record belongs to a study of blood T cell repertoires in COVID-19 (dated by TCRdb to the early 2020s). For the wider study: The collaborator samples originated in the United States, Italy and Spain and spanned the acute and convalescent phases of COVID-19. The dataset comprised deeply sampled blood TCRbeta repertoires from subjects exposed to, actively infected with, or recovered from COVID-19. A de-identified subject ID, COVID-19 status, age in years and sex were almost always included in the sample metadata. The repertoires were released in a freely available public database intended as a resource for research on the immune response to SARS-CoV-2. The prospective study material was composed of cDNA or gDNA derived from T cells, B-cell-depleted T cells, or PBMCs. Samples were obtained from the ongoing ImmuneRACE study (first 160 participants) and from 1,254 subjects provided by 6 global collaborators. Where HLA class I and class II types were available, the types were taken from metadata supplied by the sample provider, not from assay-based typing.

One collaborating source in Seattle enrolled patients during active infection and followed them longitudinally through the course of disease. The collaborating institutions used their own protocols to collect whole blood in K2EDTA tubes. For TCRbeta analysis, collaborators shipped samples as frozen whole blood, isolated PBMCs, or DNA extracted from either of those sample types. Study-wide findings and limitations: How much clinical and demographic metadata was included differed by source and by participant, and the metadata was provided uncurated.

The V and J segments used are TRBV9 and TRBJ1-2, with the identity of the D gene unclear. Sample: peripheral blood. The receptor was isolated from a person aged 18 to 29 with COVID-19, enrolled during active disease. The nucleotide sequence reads TGTGCCAGCAGCCCCACCGAGGGAGGGTTGGCCGATGGCTACACCTTC. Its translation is CASSPTEGGLADGYTF. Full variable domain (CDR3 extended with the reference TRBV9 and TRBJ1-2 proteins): DSGVTQTPKHLITATGQRVTLRCSPRSGDLSVYWYQQSLDQGLQFLIQYYNGEERAKGNILERFSAQQFPDLHSELNLSSLELGDSALYFCASSPTEGGLADGYTFGSGTRLTVV.